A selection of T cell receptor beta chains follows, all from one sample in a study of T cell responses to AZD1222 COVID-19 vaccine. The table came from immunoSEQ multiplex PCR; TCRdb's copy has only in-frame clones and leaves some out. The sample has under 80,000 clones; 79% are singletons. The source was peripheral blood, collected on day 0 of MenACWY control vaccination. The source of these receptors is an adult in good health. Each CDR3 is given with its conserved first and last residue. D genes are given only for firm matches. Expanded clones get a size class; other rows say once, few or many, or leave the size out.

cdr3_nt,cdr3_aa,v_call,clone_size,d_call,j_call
TGCGCCAGCAGCTTGTTAGGGCAGAGAGGCTACACCTTC,CASSLLGQRGYTF,TRBV5-1,NA,NA,TRBJ1-2
TGCGCCAGCAGCCAAGAACCCAATCAGCCCCAGCATTTT,CASSQEPNQPQHF,TRBV4-1,NA,NA,TRBJ1-5
TGCAGTGCTAGTGCTGGGACCCTCTATGGCTACACCTTC,CSASAGTLYGYTF,TRBV20-1,NA,NA,TRBJ1-2
TGTGCCAGCAAACAGGGGGGTTTCAGTGAGCAGTTCTTC,CASKQGGFSEQFF,TRBV7-9,few,TRBD1,TRBJ2-1
TGTGCCACCAGCAGAGATAGCATTCAGCCCCAGCATTTT,CATSRDSIQPQHF,TRBV15,few,NA,TRBJ1-5
TGTGCCAGTAGTAGCGTACCGGGATACGAGCAGTACTTC,CASSSVPGYEQYF,TRBV19,NA,NA,TRBJ2-7
TGCGCCAGCAGCTTGGAAGGCGAGCAGTACTTC,CASSLEGEQYF,TRBV5-1,NA,NA,TRBJ2-7
TGTGCCTGGAGTGAAGGGTCTGGTGAGCAGTTCTTC,CAWSEGSGEQFF,TRBV30,NA,NA,TRBJ2-1
TGCGCCAGCAGTCAAGGTGGGGTAGAGGGTAAAGCTTTCTTT,CASSQGGVEGKAFF,TRBV10-2,NA,NA,TRBJ1-1
TGTGCCTGGAAGGGGGGAGGGGACACTGAAGCTTTCTTT,CAWKGGGDTEAFF,TRBV30,NA,NA,TRBJ1-1
TGTGCCAGCAGTTACGTGGGCAGGCCAAATTCACCCCTCCACTTT,CASSYVGRPNSPLHF,TRBV6-5,NA,NA,TRBJ1-6
TGTGCCAGCAGCTTAGCGGGAGGGCGCGGGGCCAACGTCCTGACTTTC,CASSLAGGRGANVLTF,TRBV11-2,NA,TRBD2,TRBJ2-6
TGTGCCAGCAGCATTTGGGGGGGTCCAGGGACCCTCCACTTT,CASSIWGGPGTLHF,TRBV21-1,NA,NA,TRBJ1-6
TGCGCCAGCAGCGCGGACGGGGGCACCTACGAGCAGTACTTC,CASSADGGTYEQYF,TRBV5-1,few,NA,TRBJ2-7
TGTGCCAGCAGTTTAACAGATTACAATGAGCAGTTCTTC,CASSLTDYNEQFF,TRBV12-3/TRBV12-4,NA,NA,TRBJ2-1
TGTGCCAGCAGTTACACCCGACAGGGAGACAGAGCTTTCTTT,CASSYTRQGDRAFF,TRBV6-2/TRBV6-3,NA,TRBD1,TRBJ1-1
TGTGCCAGCAGCCAAGCTGGACTAGCGGGGTTAGGAGATACGCAGTATTTT,CASSQAGLAGLGDTQYF,TRBV4-2,once,TRBD2,TRBJ2-3
TGTGCCAGCTCCTTCGGGGCTGAGAGTCAGCCCCAGCATTTT,CASSFGAESQPQHF,TRBV6-6,NA,NA,TRBJ1-5
TGTGCCAGCAGTGAAAGGGGACGGACCTACGAGCAGTACTTC,CASSERGRTYEQYF,TRBV2,NA,NA,TRBJ2-7
TGTGCCAGCAGCCCCTCCGGTTCTTCCGAGTTCTTC,CASSPSGSSEFF,TRBV7-9,NA,NA,TRBJ2-1
TGTGCCAGCAGCCAAGGGTCCGGGTGGACAGATACGCAGTATTTT,CASSQGSGWTDTQYF,TRBV3-1/TRBV3-2,NA,NA,TRBJ2-3
TGTGCCAGTCGTATTGGGGACAGGGCGAACACTGAAGCTTTCTTT,CASRIGDRANTEAFF,TRBV19,NA,TRBD1,TRBJ1-1
TGTGCCAGCAGCCAAGCAGCGCTTCAGAATTCACCCCTCCACTTT,CASSQAALQNSPLHF,TRBV4-2,NA,NA,TRBJ1-6
TGTGCCAGCAGCCCGTCAGGGGACCAGCCCCAGCATTTT,CASSPSGDQPQHF,TRBV14,few,NA,TRBJ1-5
TGTGCCATCAGCCTCCTCCAGACAGGGGTGAATGGCTACACCTTC,CAISLLQTGVNGYTF,TRBV10-3,NA,TRBD1,TRBJ1-2
TGTGCCAGCTCCCGGGACTTCCCTGGGGCCAACGTCCTGACTTTC,CASSRDFPGANVLTF,TRBV19,few,NA,TRBJ2-6